This entry lists 15 T cell receptor beta chains sequenced from one sample in a study of T cell responses to AZD1222 COVID-19 vaccine. Assay: immunoSEQ multiplex PCR; the TCRdb copy retains only in-frame clones and omits some. The sample contains around 180,000 clones, 87% of which appear only once. The starting material was peripheral blood, obtained on day 0 of MenACWY control vaccination. These receptors all stem from an adult in good health.

This chain connects TRBV29-1 to TRBJ2-7; the match to TRBD2 covers 7 bases. Germline assignment: CDR1 SQVTM and CDR2 ANQGSEA. Losses at the gene ends were 6 bases for V and 6 bases for J; bases not matched to a gene: 8. The CDR3 spans 12 residues. DNA for the CDR3: TGCAGCGTACCGGGACTACCGGGCGAGCAGTACTTC. This gives the protein CSVPGLPGEQYF.

DNA of the CDR3: TGTGCCAGCAGCTTAATGACGGGAGGGCCTGGCACCGGGGAGCTGTTTTTT. Translation: CASSLMTGGPGTGELFF. The rearrangement links TRBV7-6 to TRBJ2-2; 8 bases line up with TRBD2. Germline V lookup: CDR1 SGHVS, CDR2 FNYEAQ. Trimming cost V 2 bases and J 4 bases; bases outside gene matches: 9. This CDR3 has 17 residues.

The V and J genes are TRBV27 and TRBJ1-2; the match to TRBD1 covers 8 bases. Trimming cost V 6 bases and J 5 bases; bases outside gene matches: 2. CDR1 and CDR2 from the germline V gene are MNHEY and SMNVEV (reference sequence). This CDR3 contains 12 residues. The CDR3, as DNA: TGTGCCAGCAGGACAGGGGTGTATGGCTACACCTTC. The encoded protein is CASRTGVYGYTF.

The gene calls are TRBV28 and TRBJ1-1; no clear D. Trimming shortened V by 7 bases and J by 1 base, and 4 bases separated the two germline ends. The length of the CDR3 is 11 residues. Germline CDR1 is MDHEN and CDR2 is SYDVKM. The CDR3 DNA is TGTGCCAGCAATGGGAACACTGAAGCTTTCTTT. Its protein product is CASNGNTEAFF.

The chain combines TRBV19 with TRBJ2-2; 11 bases line up with TRBD2. The germline CDR1 and CDR2 sequences are LNHDA and SQIVND (reference sequence). Germline trimming cut 5 bases from V and 0 bases from J; bases unmatched to any gene: 5. The CDR3 is 17 residues long. Here the CDR3 reads CASSARTSGSNTGELFF. DNA for the CDR3: TGTGCCAGTAGTGCCCGGACTAGCGGGTCGAACACCGGGGAGCTGTTTTTT.

The chain is built from TRBV24-1 and TRBJ2-1; 7 nucleotides align to TRBD2. Germline V gives CDR1 KGHDR, CDR2 SFDVKD. After removal of 1 base from V and 8 bases from J, the junction contained 7 bases not matched to a gene. The CDR3 has 15 amino acids. The CDR3 spells CATSDFGGSGDEQFF. As DNA, the CDR3 is TGTGCCACCAGTGATTTTGGCGGGAGTGGCGATGAGCAGTTCTTC.

The rearrangement joins TRBV6-6 to TRBJ1-1, with D hard to call. CDR1 MNHNY and CDR2 SVGAGI come from the germline V gene (reference sequence). The ends were cut back, 2 bases at V and 1 base at J, with 11 bases in the middle. CDR3 length: 15 residues. Written as DNA, the CDR3 is TGTGCCAGCAGTTACGGGTTCGGACGGAACACTGAAGCTTTCTTT. The encoded protein is CASSYGFGRNTEAFF.

The chain recombines TRBV7-6 with TRBJ2-1; TRBD2 matches at 9 bases. J lost 4 bases, V lost 5 bases, and 6 bases had no gene match. The CDR3 spans 15 residues. Germline V lookup: CDR1 SGHVS, CDR2 FNYEAQ. The CDR3 region has the DNA TGTGCCAGCAGCCTTCGACTAGCGGCGTACAATGAGCAGTTCTTC. Amino acids: CASSLRLAAYNEQFF.

The chain combines TRBV6-5 with TRBJ2-2; 7 nucleotides agree with TRBD2. The CDR3 has 14 amino acids. The germline V gene encodes CDR1 MNHEY and CDR2 SVGAGI. V shed 6 bases, J shed 2 bases, and the junction held 3 bases outside the gene matches. In DNA, the CDR3 is TGTGCCAGCAGCAGCGGGGTTAACACCGGGGAGCTGTTTTTT. Protein sequence: CASSSGVNTGELFF.

The rearrangement links TRBV11-1 to TRBJ2-1, with D perhaps matching TRBD2 (5 bases). The CDR3 has 13 amino acids. Per the germline V gene, CDR1 is SGHAT and CDR2 is FQDESV (reference sequence). The V gene lost 5 bases and the J gene lost 10 bases, with 15 bases spanning the gap. The CDR3 coding sequence is TGTGCCAGCAGCAACCTGGACGGGATAGAGCAGTTCTTC. Its translation: CASSNLDGIEQFF.

Only one count was recorded for this clone. CDR3 amino acids: CASSERYNSPLHF. The CDR3 DNA follows: TGTGCCAGCAGCGAGCGATATAATTCACCCCTCCACTTT. V and J are TRBV7-8 and TRBJ1-6; unclear D gene. With 5 bases removed from V and 4 bases from J, the gap between germline ends came to 6 bases. The CDR3 is made up of 13 amino acids. Germline assignment: CDR1 SGHVS and CDR2 FQNEAQ.

The J gene is TRBJ1-2, the V gene TRBV2; perhaps TRBD1 as D (6 bases). This CDR3 comprises 15 residues. Germline V lookup: CDR1 SNHLY, CDR2 FYNNEI. V was clipped by 10 bases and J by 7 bases, with 25 bases between them. In DNA, the CDR3 is TGTGCCATAAACATGGGGGGCGCCTCGCGTGTTGGCTACACCTTC. Its protein is CAINMGGASRVGYTF.

The chain uses TRBV6-2 or TRBV6-3 and TRBJ2-3; TRBD1 matches at 8 bases. The J segment lost 14 bases and the V segment lost 0 bases, leaving 10 bases of the junction unmatched. The CDR3 is 14 residues long. Germline V gene lookup returns CDR1 MNHEY and CDR2 SVGEGT. The CDR3 nucleotides are TGTGCCAGCAGTTACTCGAATCCTGGGACAGGAATGTATTTT. Translated, it gives CASSYSNPGTGMYF.

This chain links TRBV28 with TRBJ1-2; 11 nucleotides match TRBD1. Germline V gives CDR1 MDHEN, CDR2 SYDVKM. This CDR3 is built from 15 residues. J lost 7 bases, V lost 5 bases, and 9 bases had no gene match. This CDR3 is CASSRTGGLLGGYTF. CDR3 DNA sequence: TGTGCCAGCAGTAGGACAGGGGGCTTGCTGGGTGGCTACACCTTC.

The CDR3: CASSSGGPGEQYF. In nucleotides, the CDR3 is TGTGCCAGCAGTTCGGGGGGGCCTGGTGAGCAGTACTTC. The chain carries TRBV27 and TRBJ2-7; 8 nucleotides align to TRBD2. This CDR3 has 13 residues. Unmatched junction bases numbered 6, after V lost 4 bases and J lost 7 bases. Germline assignment: CDR1 MNHEY and CDR2 SMNVEV (reference sequence).